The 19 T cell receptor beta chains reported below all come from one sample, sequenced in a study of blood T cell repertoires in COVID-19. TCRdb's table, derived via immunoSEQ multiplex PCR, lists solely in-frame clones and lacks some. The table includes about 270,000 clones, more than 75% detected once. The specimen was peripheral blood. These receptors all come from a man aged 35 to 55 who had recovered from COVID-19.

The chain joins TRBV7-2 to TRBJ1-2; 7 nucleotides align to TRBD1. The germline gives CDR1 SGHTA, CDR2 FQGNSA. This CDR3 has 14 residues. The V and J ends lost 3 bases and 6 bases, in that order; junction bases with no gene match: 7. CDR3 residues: CASSLETGPHGYTF. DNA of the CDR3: TGTGCCAGCAGCTTGGAGACAGGGCCCCATGGCTACACCTTC. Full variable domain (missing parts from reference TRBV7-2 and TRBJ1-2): GAGVSQSPSNKVTEKGKDVELRCDPISGHTALYWYRQSLGQGLEFLIYFQGNSAPDKSGLPSDRFSAERTGGSVSTLTIQRTQQEDSAVYLCASSLETGPHGYTFGSGTRLTVV.

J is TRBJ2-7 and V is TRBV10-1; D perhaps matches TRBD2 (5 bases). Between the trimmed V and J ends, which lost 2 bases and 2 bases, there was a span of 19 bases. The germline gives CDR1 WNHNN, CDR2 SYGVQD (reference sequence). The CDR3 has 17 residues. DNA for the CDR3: TGCGCCAGCAGTGAGCCCATGCGGTCTAGCTACCCCTACGAGCAGTACTTC. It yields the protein CASSEPMRSSYPYEQYF.

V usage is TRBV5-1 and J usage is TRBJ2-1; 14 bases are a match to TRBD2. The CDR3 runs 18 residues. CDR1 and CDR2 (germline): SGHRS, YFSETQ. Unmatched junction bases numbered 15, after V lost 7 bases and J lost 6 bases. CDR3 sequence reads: CASGTQTSGRASSNEQFF. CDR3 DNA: TGCGCCAGCGGAACTCAGACTAGCGGGAGGGCCTCTAGCAATGAGCAGTTCTTC.

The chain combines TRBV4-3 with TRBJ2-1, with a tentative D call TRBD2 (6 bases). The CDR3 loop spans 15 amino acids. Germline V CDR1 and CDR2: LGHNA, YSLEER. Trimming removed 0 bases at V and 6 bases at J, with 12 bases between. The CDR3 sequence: CASSQDRTTSNEQFF. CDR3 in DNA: TGCGCCAGCAGCCAAGATAGAACGACTAGCAATGAGCAGTTCTTC.

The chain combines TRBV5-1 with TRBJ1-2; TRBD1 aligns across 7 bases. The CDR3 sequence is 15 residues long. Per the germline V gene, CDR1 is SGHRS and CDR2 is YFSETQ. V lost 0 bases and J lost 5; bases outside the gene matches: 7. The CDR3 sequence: CASSLGPGQKYGYTF. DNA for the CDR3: TGCGCCAGCAGCTTGGGCCCGGGACAGAAATATGGCTACACCTTC.

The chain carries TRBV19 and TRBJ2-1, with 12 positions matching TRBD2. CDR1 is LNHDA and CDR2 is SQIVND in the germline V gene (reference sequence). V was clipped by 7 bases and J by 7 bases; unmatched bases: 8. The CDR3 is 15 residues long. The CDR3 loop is CASNLLAGGINEQFF. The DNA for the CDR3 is TGTGCCAGTAACCTACTAGCGGGGGGCATTAATGAGCAGTTCTTC.

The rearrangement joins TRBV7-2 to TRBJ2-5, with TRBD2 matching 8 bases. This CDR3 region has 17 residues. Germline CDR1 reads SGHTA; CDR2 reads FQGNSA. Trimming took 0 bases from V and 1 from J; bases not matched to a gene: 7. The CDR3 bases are TGTGCCAGCAGCTTAGCGCGCGGCGGGGGGACCCAAGAGACCCAGTACTTC. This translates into CASSLARGGGTQETQYF.

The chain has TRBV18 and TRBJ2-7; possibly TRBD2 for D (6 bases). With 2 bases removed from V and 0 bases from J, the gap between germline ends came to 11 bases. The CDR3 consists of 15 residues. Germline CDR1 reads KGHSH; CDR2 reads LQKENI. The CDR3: CASSPGGKSSYEQYF. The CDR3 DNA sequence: TGTGCCAGCTCACCAGGGGGGAAGAGCTCCTACGAGCAGTACTTC.

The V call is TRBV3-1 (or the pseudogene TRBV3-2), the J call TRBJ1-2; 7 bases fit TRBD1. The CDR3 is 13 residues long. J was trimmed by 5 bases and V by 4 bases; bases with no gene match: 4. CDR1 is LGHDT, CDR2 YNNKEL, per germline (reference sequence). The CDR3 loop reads CASSPGTDYGYTF. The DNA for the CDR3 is TGTGCCAGCAGCCCCGGGACAGATTATGGCTACACCTTC.

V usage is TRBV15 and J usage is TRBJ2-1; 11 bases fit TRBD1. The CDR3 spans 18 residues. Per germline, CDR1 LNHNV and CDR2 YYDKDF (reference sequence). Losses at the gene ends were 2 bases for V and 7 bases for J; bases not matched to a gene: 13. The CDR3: CATSRHSRDRGVANEQFF. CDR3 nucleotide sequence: TGTGCCACCAGCAGACACTCCCGGGACAGGGGGGTTGCGAATGAGCAGTTCTTC.

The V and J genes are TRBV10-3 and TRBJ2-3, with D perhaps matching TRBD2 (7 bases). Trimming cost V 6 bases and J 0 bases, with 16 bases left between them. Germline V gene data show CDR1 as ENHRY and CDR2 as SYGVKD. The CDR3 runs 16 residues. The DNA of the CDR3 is TGTGCCATCAGCGGGGACAAAGCGGGAAGCACAGATACGCAGTATTTT. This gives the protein CAISGDKAGSTDTQYF.

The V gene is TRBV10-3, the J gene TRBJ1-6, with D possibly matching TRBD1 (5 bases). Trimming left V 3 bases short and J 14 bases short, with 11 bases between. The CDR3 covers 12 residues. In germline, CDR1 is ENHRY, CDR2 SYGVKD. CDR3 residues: CAISERQSALHF. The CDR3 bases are TGTGCCATCAGTGAAAGACAGTCCGCCCTCCACTTT.

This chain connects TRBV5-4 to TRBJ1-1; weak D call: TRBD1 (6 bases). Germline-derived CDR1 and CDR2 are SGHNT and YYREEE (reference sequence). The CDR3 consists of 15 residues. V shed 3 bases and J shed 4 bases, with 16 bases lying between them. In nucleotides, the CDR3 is TGTGCCAGCAGCTGGGGGCTGTCCGGGCCCACTGAAGCTTTCTTT. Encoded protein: CASSWGLSGPTEAFF. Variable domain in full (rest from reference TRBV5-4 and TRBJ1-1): ETGVTQSPTHLIKTRGQQVTLRCSSQSGHNTVSWYQQALGQGPQFIFQYYREEENGRGNFPPRFSGLQFPNYSSELNVNALELDDSALYLCASSWGLSGPTEAFFGQGTRLTVV.

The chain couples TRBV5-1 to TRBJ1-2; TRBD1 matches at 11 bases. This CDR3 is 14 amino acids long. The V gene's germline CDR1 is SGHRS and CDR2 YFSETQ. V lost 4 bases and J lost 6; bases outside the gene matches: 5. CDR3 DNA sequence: TGCGCCAGCAGCCCGGACAGGGGGCTGGATGGCTACACCTTC. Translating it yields CASSPDRGLDGYTF.

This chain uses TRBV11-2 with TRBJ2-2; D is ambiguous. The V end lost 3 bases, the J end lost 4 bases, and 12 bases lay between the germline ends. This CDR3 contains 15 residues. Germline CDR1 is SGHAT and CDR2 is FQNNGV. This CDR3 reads CASSFDSLPTGELFF. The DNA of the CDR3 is TGTGCCAGCAGCTTCGACTCCCTCCCCACCGGGGAGCTGTTTTTT.

The DNA of the CDR3 is TGTGCCAGCAGCTTAGTGGCGACTAGCGGCCCCATCGTATGGACCCAGTACTTC. Translating gives CASSLVATSGPIVWTQYF. The gene calls are TRBV7-6 and TRBJ2-5; the match to TRBD2 covers 9 bases. The CDR3 length is 18 residues. V lost 1 base to trimming and J lost 7 bases; unmatched junction nucleotides: 16. Germline CDR1 SGHVS, CDR2 FNYEAQ.

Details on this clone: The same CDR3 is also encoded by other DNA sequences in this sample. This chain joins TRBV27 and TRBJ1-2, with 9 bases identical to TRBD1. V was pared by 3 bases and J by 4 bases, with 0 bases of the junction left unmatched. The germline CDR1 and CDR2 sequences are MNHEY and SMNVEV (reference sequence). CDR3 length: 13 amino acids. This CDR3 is CASSLTGGYGYTF. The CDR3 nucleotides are TGTGCCAGCAGTTTGACAGGGGGCTATGGCTACACCTTC.

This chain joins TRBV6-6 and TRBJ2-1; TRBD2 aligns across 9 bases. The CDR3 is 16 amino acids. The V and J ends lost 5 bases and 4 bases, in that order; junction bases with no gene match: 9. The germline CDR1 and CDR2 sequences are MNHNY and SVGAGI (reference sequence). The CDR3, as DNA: TGTGCCAGCAGTACTCTTCTTAGCGGGGGTTACAATGAGCAGTTCTTC. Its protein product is CASSTLLSGGYNEQFF.

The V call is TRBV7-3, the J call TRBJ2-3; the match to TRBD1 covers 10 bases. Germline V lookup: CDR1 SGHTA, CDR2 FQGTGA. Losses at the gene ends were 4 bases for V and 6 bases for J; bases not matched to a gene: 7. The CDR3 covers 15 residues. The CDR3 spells CASSSPGTGVDTQYF. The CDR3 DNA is TGTGCCAGCAGCTCGCCCGGGACAGGGGTCGATACGCAGTATTTT.